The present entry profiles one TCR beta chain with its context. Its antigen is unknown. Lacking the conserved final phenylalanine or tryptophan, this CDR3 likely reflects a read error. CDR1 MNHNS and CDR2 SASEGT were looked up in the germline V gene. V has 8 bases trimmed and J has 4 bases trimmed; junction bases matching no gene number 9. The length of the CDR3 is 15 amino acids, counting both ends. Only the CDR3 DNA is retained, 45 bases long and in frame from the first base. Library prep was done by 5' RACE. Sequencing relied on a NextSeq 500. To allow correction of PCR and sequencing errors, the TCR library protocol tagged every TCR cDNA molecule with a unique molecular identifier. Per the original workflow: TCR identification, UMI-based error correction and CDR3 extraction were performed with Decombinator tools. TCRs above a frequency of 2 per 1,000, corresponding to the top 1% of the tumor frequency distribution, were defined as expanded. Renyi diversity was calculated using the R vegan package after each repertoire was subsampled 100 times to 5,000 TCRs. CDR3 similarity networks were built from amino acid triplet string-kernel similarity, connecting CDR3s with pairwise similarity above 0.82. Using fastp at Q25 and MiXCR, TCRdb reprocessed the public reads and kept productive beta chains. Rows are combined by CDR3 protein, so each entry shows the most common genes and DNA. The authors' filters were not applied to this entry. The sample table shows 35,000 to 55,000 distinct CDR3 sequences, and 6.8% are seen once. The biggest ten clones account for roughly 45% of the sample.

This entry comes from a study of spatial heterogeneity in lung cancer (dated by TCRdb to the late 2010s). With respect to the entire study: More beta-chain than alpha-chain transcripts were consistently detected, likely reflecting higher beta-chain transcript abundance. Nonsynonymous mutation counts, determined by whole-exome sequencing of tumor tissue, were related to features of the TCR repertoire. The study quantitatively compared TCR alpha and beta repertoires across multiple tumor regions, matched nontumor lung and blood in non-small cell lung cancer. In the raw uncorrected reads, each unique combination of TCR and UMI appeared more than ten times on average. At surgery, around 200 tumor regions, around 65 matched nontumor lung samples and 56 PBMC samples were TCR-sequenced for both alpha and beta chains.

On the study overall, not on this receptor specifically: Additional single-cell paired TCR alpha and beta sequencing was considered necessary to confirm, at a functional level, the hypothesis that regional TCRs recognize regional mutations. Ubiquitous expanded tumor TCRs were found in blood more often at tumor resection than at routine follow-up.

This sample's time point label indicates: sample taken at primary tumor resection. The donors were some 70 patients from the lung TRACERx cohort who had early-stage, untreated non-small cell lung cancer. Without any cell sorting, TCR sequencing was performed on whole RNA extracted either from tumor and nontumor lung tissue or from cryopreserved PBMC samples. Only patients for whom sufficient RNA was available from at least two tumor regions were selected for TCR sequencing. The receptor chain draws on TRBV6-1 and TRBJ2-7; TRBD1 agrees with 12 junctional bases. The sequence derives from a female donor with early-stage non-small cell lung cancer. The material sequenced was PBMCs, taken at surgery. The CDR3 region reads CASREPGQGAYEQYL. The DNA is TGTGCCAGCCGAGAGCCGGGACAGGGGGCTTACGAGCAGTACCTC.